These 29 T cell receptor beta chains came from one sample sequenced in a study of shared clonotypes between healthy human individuals. Profiling relied on immunoSEQ multiplex PCR, and the TCRdb table lists in-frame clones only, not all of them. The sample gives some 2.4 million clones, approximately 93% of which show up once; approximately 0.35% is in the top ten. The sequenced sample consisted of naive CD4+ T cells from PBMCs. Subset noted: CD45RA+ positively selected. The source is a young man in good health. Some clones in this sample may be carry-over from other donors' samples.

This clone was counted once. The V gene is TRBV27, the J gene TRBJ1-1; D is unclear. Deletions cut 5 bases from V and 3 bases from J, with 10 bases between. Germline V gives CDR1 MNHEY, CDR2 SMNVEV (reference sequence). The CDR3 has 13 amino acids. CDR3 DNA: TGTGCCAGCAGTCCCTCCCGATACACTGAAGCTTTCTTT. Encoded protein: CASSPSRYTEAFF.

The rearrangement joins TRBV21-1 to TRBJ1-1. TRBV21-1 is reported as a pseudogene. CDR3 length equals 13 residues. As DNA, the CDR3 is TGTGCCAGGGACCCTTGGGTGAACACTGAAGCTTTCTTT. Translation: CARDPWVNTEAFF.

The J gene is TRBJ2-7, the V gene TRBV27; the D gene is possibly TRBD1 (5 bases). CDR1 and CDR2 (germline): MNHEY, SMNVEV (reference sequence). CDR3 size: 14 residues. V lost 8 bases and J lost 0, with 14 bases in between. In DNA, the CDR3 is TGTGCCAGCCACAAGGACACCTACTCCTACGAGCAGTACTTC. Its protein is CASHKDTYSYEQYF.

V gene TRBV28 combines with J gene TRBJ2-4, with D possibly being TRBD2 (6 bases). Germline values: CDR1 MDHEN, CDR2 SYDVKM. Trimming removed 3 bases from V and 6 bases from J, with 9 bases in between. The CDR3 has 13 amino acids. The CDR3 DNA reads TGTGCCAGCAGTTTCGGGGGACGAAACATTCAGTACTTC. It encodes CASSFGGRNIQYF.

The sample holds one count of this clone. The chain joins TRBV14 to TRBJ1-3; 7 bases align to TRBD1. CDR1 is SGHDN and CDR2 is FVKESK in the germline V gene. Trimming took 4 bases from V and 11 from J; bases not matched to a gene: 14. The CDR3 sequence is 15 residues long. CDR3 in DNA: TGTGCCAGCAGCCGAACAGGGGCCCCCCCGATCGCCATATATTTT. Protein product: CASSRTGAPPIAIYF.

This clone was seen once. J is TRBJ2-1 and V is TRBV4-1; weak D call: TRBD1 (5 bases). The germline V gene has CDR1 MGHRA and CDR2 YSYEKL. Trimming left V 0 bases short and J 15 bases short, with 18 bases between. CDR3 length: 14 residues. The chain's CDR3 is CASSQDRLPGRRFF. In DNA, the CDR3 is TGCGCCAGCAGCCAAGATCGGTTGCCAGGGCGTCGGTTCTTC.

The CDR3 coding sequence is TGCGCCAGCAGCTTCCTCTCTAGCGGGCCTTCCTACGAGCAGTACTTC. It is translated as CASSFLSSGPSYEQYF. The rearrangement joins TRBV5-1 to TRBJ2-7; 8 bases line up with TRBD2. V lost 2 bases and J lost 1; bases outside the gene matches: 8. The germline V gene encodes CDR1 SGHRS and CDR2 YFSETQ. The CDR3 runs 16 residues.

On this clone: Other DNA sequences in this specimen translate into the identical CDR3. This chain links TRBV5-1 with TRBJ1-2; 8 nucleotides align to TRBD1. Germline V lookup: CDR1 SGHRS, CDR2 YFSETQ. The CDR3 runs 14 residues. J lost 1 base, V lost 3 bases, and 2 bases had no gene match. The CDR3 nucleotides read TGCGCCAGCAGCTCCGGACAGGGTAACTATGGCTACACCTTC. Protein: CASSSGQGNYGYTF. The full variable domain, rest sourced from reference TRBV5-1 and TRBJ1-2, is KAGVTQTPRYLIKTRGQQVTLSCSPISGHRSVSWYQQTPGQGLQFLFEYFSETQRNKGNFPGRFSGRQFSNSRSEMNVSTLELGDSALYLCASSSGQGNYGYTFGSGTRLTVV.

This sequence joins TRBV6-1 and TRBJ2-1; D perhaps matches TRBD2 (6 bases). The germline V and J ends were trimmed by 6 bases and 11 bases, with 17 bases remaining between them. Germline values: CDR1 MNHNS, CDR2 SASEGT. CDR3 length: 13 amino acids. The CDR3 nucleotides read TGTGCCAGCAGCGTCGGGGTAGCGGACAAGCAGTTCTTC. It encodes CASSVGVADKQFF.

The chain carries TRBV14 and TRBJ2-3; no firm D call. Trimming shortened V by 0 bases and J by 14 bases, and 12 bases separated the two germline ends. The CDR3 consists of 12 residues. CDR1 SGHDN and CDR2 FVKESK come from the germline V gene. Here the CDR3 DNA reads TGTGCCAGCAGCCAAGACCGGGCCCGCTGGTATTTT. Protein: CASSQDRARWYF.

The chain recombines TRBV18 with TRBJ2-5; 7 bases fit TRBD2. The germline gives CDR1 KGHSH, CDR2 LQKENI. V gave up 5 bases and J gave up 0 bases; unmatched junction bases: 6. The CDR3 is 15 residues long. The CDR3 protein is CASSALARYQETQYF. The CDR3 DNA reads TGTGCCAGCTCAGCACTAGCGCGGTACCAAGAGACCCAGTACTTC.

The chain employs TRBV5-8 and TRBJ1-3; D unclear. The CDR3 is 13 residues long. Germline CDR1 reads SGHTS; CDR2 reads YDEGEE. The germline V and J ends were trimmed by 2 bases and 4 bases, with 7 bases remaining between them. This CDR3 reads CASSFPRGNTIYF. The CDR3 DNA sequence: TGTGCCAGCAGCTTCCCCCGGGGAAACACCATATATTTT.

This chain joins TRBV2 and TRBJ2-1; 10 bases are shared with TRBD2. This CDR3 has 15 amino acids. Trimming took 8 bases from V and 0 from J; bases not matched to a gene: 4. Germline V CDR1 and CDR2: SNHLY, FYNNEI. CDR3 region: CASVSSGSSYNEQFF. DNA of the CDR3: TGTGCCAGCGTGTCTAGCGGGAGCTCCTACAATGAGCAGTTCTTC.

With regard to this clone: Other nucleotide sequences in the sample specify the same CDR3. This chain connects TRBV9 to TRBJ1-5; no firm D call. The V gene's germline CDR1 is SGDLS and CDR2 YYNGEE. V was clipped by 1 base and J by 0 bases, with 2 bases between them. The CDR3 covers 13 residues. The CDR3 loop is CASSVSSNQPQHF. CDR3 DNA: TGTGCCAGCAGCGTATCTAGCAATCAGCCCCAGCATTTT.

This clone was recorded only once. The chain couples TRBV11-3 to TRBJ2-5; TRBD1 matches 8 bases. The CDR3 is made up of 13 amino acids. V gave up 5 bases and J gave up 3 bases; unmatched junction bases: 2. CDR1 is SGHNT and CDR2 is YENEEA in the germline V gene. The CDR3 coding sequence is TGTGCCAGCAGCGGGACAGGAGAAGAGACCCAGTACTTC. Translated: CASSGTGEETQYF.

The genes are TRBV6-6 and TRBJ2-2; D gene uncertain. Per the germline V gene, CDR1 is MNHNY and CDR2 is SVGAGI (reference sequence). Trimming shortened V by 2 bases and J by 4 bases, and 8 bases separated the two germline ends. This CDR3 has 14 residues. CDR3 in DNA: TGTGCCAGCAGTTACGTTCAGGTCACCGGGGAGCTGTTTTTT. Translation gives CASSYVQVTGELFF.

This chain joins TRBV6-5 and TRBJ1-2, with D tentatively TRBD1 (5 bases). The germline gives CDR1 MNHEY, CDR2 SVGAGI. The CDR3 covers 15 residues. V gave up 0 bases and J gave up 4 bases, with 12 bases separating them. Here the CDR3 reads CASSYSGVEGYGYTF. The CDR3 coding sequence is TGTGCCAGCAGTTACTCGGGGGTGGAGGGCTATGGCTACACCTTC.

For the CDR3, the DNA is TGTGCCAGCAGCCAGGGGGCGGGACCCTCCTACGAGCAGTACTTC. Amino acids: CASSQGAGPSYEQYF. This chain connects TRBV7-3 to TRBJ2-7; TRBD1 aligns across 8 bases. The V gene's germline CDR1 is SGHTA and CDR2 FQGTGA. With 5 bases clipped from V and 0 bases from J, the junction kept 6 bases outside the gene matches. This CDR3 has 15 residues.

The rearrangement uses TRBV28 and TRBJ2-1, with 13 bases aligning to TRBD2. The CDR3 runs to 16 residues. Germline CDR1 MDHEN, CDR2 SYDVKM. J lost 6 bases, V lost 2 bases, and 4 bases had no gene match. Here the CDR3 reads CASSLTSGRAFNEQFF. The CDR3 nucleotides are TGTGCCAGCAGTTTAACTAGCGGGAGGGCCTTCAATGAGCAGTTCTTC.

The chain couples TRBV7-9 to TRBJ2-7; D assignment may be TRBD1 or TRBD2 (5 bases each). The length of the CDR3 is 15 residues. Trimming stripped 1 base from V and 3 bases from J, with 13 bases between. Germline values: CDR1 SEHNR, CDR2 FQNEAQ (reference sequence). The CDR3 region has the DNA TGTGCCAGCAGCTTAGTTTCGGGGCCAAACTACGAGCAGTACTTC. Its protein is CASSLVSGPNYEQYF.

The chain has TRBV9 and TRBJ2-7, with a tentative D call TRBD2 (5 bases). The CDR3 extends over 11 amino acids. The V gene's germline CDR1 is SGDLS and CDR2 YYNGEE. The V gene lost 3 bases and the J gene lost 7 bases, with 8 bases spanning the gap. The CDR3: CASSGGREQYF. CDR3 sequence (DNA): TGTGCCAGCAGCGGAGGGAGAGAGCAGTACTTC.

The rearrangement links TRBV27 to TRBJ1-4; TRBD1 might be the D (5 bases). Trimming pared 3 bases from V and 0 bases from J, leaving 14 bases between. Per germline, CDR1 MNHEY and CDR2 SMNVEV (reference sequence). This CDR3 contains 17 residues. The CDR3 is CASSFARVTTTNEKLFF. Written as DNA, the CDR3 is TGTGCCAGCAGTTTCGCCAGGGTCACCACAACTAATGAAAAACTGTTTTTT.

This chain connects TRBV28 to TRBJ1-2; 7 bases line up with TRBD1. The trim removed 6 bases at V and 4 bases at J, leaving 14 bases unmatched. Germline assignment: CDR1 MDHEN and CDR2 SYDVKM. The CDR3 sequence is 16 residues long. CDR3 in DNA: TGTGCCAGCAGGCCCGAAGGTCGACAGGGTCGCTATGGCTACACCTTC. It specifies CASRPEGRQGRYGYTF.

The J gene is TRBJ2-3, the V gene TRBV27; D remains unclear. This CDR3 region has 13 residues. Trimming removed 6 bases from V and 1 base from J, with 8 bases in between. Germline CDR1 MNHEY, CDR2 SMNVEV (reference sequence). The CDR3 loop reads CASRKSRTDTQYF. CDR3 coding DNA: TGTGCCAGCAGGAAATCCCGCACAGATACGCAGTATTTT.

This rearrangement joins TRBV25-1 to TRBJ2-5; 9 bases line up with TRBD1. This CDR3 is built from 14 residues. Germline CDR1 is MGHDK and CDR2 is SYGVNS. V trimming: 5 bases; J trimming: 4 bases; junction bases outside the gene matches: 5. In DNA, the CDR3 is TGTGCCAGCAGTTCACCGGGACAGGGAGAGACCCAGTACTTC. It is translated as CASSSPGQGETQYF.

The CDR3 coding sequence is TGTGCCAGCAGTGATGAGAGTCGGACTGGGGGGTACGAGCAGTACTTC. It codes for CASSDESRTGGYEQYF. This chain links TRBV25-1 with TRBJ2-7, with D possibly TRBD2 on 6 matching bases. Deletions cut 3 bases from V and 4 bases from J, with 19 bases between. The CDR3 is made up of 16 amino acids. Germline loops: CDR1 MGHDK, CDR2 SYGVNS.

V is TRBV28 and J is TRBJ2-5; possibly TRBD1 for D (6 bases). Germline CDR1 and CDR2: MDHEN and SYDVKM. The CDR3 consists of 20 residues. The ends were cut back, 6 bases at V and 1 base at J, with 30 bases in the middle. The CDR3 protein is CASSFAKLLQGFSIQETQYF. CDR3 DNA: TGTGCCAGCAGCTTTGCAAAACTTTTACAGGGTTTTTCCATCCAAGAGACCCAGTACTTC. Full variable domain (remainder filled in from reference TRBV28 and TRBJ2-5): DVKVTQSSRYLVKRTGEKVFLECVQDMDHENMFWYRQDPGLGLRLIYFSYDVKMKEKGDIPEGYSVSREKKERFSLILESASTNQTSMYLCASSFAKLLQGFSIQETQYFGPGTRLLVL.

This clone is a singleton in its sample. The chain combines TRBV30 with TRBJ2-3, with 9 bases matching TRBD2. The CDR3 extends over 16 amino acids. Trimming at V came to 1 base and at J to 4 bases, leaving 9 bases not matched to a gene. Germline assignment: CDR1 GTSNPN and CDR2 SVGIG (reference sequence). Written as DNA, the CDR3 is TGTGCCTGGAGTGGGGGGTTAGCGGGAGCGGCAGATACGCAGTATTTT. Its translation: CAWSGGLAGAADTQYF.

The rearrangement links TRBV7-2 to TRBJ1-1, with 8 nucleotides matching TRBD1. The V gene end was trimmed by 5 bases and the J gene end by 3 bases; junction bases not matched to a gene: 5. The CDR3 has 14 amino acids. Germline lookup yields CDR1 SGHTA and CDR2 FQGNSA. The CDR3 region is CASSANRGDTEAFF. The DNA of the CDR3 is TGTGCCAGCAGCGCAAACAGGGGGGACACTGAAGCTTTCTTT.